These T cell receptor beta chains were read from a single sample in a study of cytomegalovirus exposure and HLA in healthy donors. Here immunoSEQ multiplex PCR was the method, and the copy in TCRdb shows in-frame clones only, minus some. The data contain around 70,000 clones, 94% of them singletons. Sequencing input: PBMCs. These receptors all stem from a man aged 18 to 30 in good health and CMV-seropositive. The CDR3 runs from the conserved cysteine through the conserved F or W. A D gene is named only where the DNA matches it firmly. A clone size is listed for some rows: how often the clone was seen (once, few, many), or a class if it is expanded.

V gene	D gene	J gene	clone size	CDR3 DNA	CDR3 protein
TRBV6-5	.	TRBJ2-5	.	TGTGCCAGCAGGGGTCCAGGGATTGGGACCCAGTACTTC	CASRGPGIGTQYF
TRBV10-3	.	TRBJ2-3	once	TGTGCCATCAGTGAGTCGTCGGGGGTAGATACGCAGTATTTT	CAISESSGVDTQYF
TRBV28	TRBD1	TRBJ2-7	.	TGTGCCAGCAGTTTCTTGACAGGGGGAGACGAGCAGTACTTC	CASSFLTGGDEQYF
TRBV5-1	.	TRBJ1-4	.	TGCGCCAGCAGCTTGCCGGGGGGCAATGAAAAACTGTTTTTT	CASSLPGGNEKLFF
TRBV5-1	.	TRBJ2-5	.	TGCGCCAGCAGCTTGGGCGGGGAGGCATCACAAGAGACCCAGTACTTC	CASSLGGEASQETQYF
TRBV7-2	TRBD2	TRBJ2-7	once	TGTGCCAGCAGCTTAGAACTAGCGGCATCCTACGAGCAGTACTTC	CASSLELAASYEQYF
TRBV21-1	.	TRBJ2-7	.	.	CATVRGLWAGGSYEQYF
TRBV14	.	TRBJ2-3	.	TGTGCCAGCAGCCCGTCATTATTCCCGGTCCATACGCAGTATTTT	CASSPSLFPVHTQYF
TRBV2	.	TRBJ2-1	few	TGTGCCAGCAGTCCCAACAATGAGCAGTTCTTC	CASSPNNEQFF
TRBV7-9	.	TRBJ2-2	.	TGTGCCAGCAGCACCCGACAGAACACCGGGGAGCTGTTTTTT	CASSTRQNTGELFF
TRBV5-5	.	TRBJ2-7	few	TGTGCCAGCAGCCTCAACACCCAGGGAAATAAGTACTTC	CASSLNTQGNKYF
TRBV2	TRBD2	TRBJ2-7	few	TGTGCCAGCAGGGCCCGACTAGCGGGAGGATTC	CASRARLAGGF
TRBV5-1	TRBD1	TRBJ2-1	.	TGCGCCAGCAGCAGACAGGGTTACAATGAGCAGTTCTTC	CASSRQGYNEQFF
TRBV28	.	TRBJ1-5	once	TGTGCCAGCAGTTTAGTACAGAGCAATCAGCCCCAGCATTTT	CASSLVQSNQPQHF
TRBV10-3	.	TRBJ2-1	.	TGTGCCACCAAGGAGGTTAATAATGAGCAGTTCTTC	CATKEVNNEQFF
TRBV9	TRBD1	TRBJ1-1	.	TGTGCCAGCAGCGTTTCCGGGACAGTGAACACTGAAGCTTTCTTT	CASSVSGTVNTEAFF
TRBV29-1	.	TRBJ1-5	.	TGCAGCGGATTAACAGGGCCGAATCAGCCCCAGCATTTT	CSGLTGPNQPQHF
TRBV30	TRBD2	TRBJ2-1	.	TGTGCCTGGAGTGTTCCCCCTTTGGGGGGGGAGTCCTACAATGAGCAGTTCTTC	CAWSVPPLGGESYNEQFF
TRBV28	TRBD2	TRBJ2-7	.	TGTGCCAGCACCACAGTCGGCGGGAGGGCCTGGGAGCAGTACTTC	CASTTVGGRAWEQYF
TRBV5-5	TRBD1	TRBJ2-7	.	TGTGCCAGCAGCACCGGGACAGGGCCGTTCTACGAGCAGTACTTC	CASSTGTGPFYEQYF
TRBV12-5	TRBD1	TRBJ1-4	.	TGTGCTAGTGGTTTGGTTTTCACCCAGGGGGCAACTAATGAAAAACTGTTTTTT	CASGLVFTQGATNEKLFF
TRBV7-3	.	TRBJ1-2	.	TGTGCCAGCAGCTTTTGGGGGGGCTCTGGCTACACCTTC	CASSFWGGSGYTF
TRBV5-1	.	TRBJ2-7	.	TGCGCCAGTCACCGGGACTCGAGCTCCTACGAGCAGTACTTC	CASHRDSSSYEQYF
TRBV28	.	TRBJ2-7	.	TGTGCCAGCAGAAAGGACAGATACTACGAGCAGTACTTC	CASRKDRYYEQYF
TRBV30	TRBD1	TRBJ1-3	.	TGTGCCTGGAATCGGGGACAGGGAGGAAACACCATATATTTT	CAWNRGQGGNTIYF
TRBV9	.	TRBJ1-4	.	TGTGCCAGCAGCGTGGGTGACAGAATCGGTGAAAAACTGTTTTTT	CASSVGDRIGEKLFF
TRBV27	.	TRBJ1-1	once	TGTGCCAGCAGTTCGAGGGTCCCGAACACTGAAGCTTTCTTT	CASSSRVPNTEAFF
TRBV5-8	.	TRBJ1-5	.	TGTGCCAGCAGCTTGTCCGGGCCCCAGCATTTT	CASSLSGPQHF
TRBV9	.	TRBJ1-3	.	TGTGCCAGCAGCCTTGCGGGGAGCTCTGGAAACACCATATATTTT	CASSLAGSSGNTIYF
TRBV2	.	TRBJ2-3	.	TGTGCCAGCAGTCTCCAGGGTGGGCAGCACACAGATACGCAGTATTTT	CASSLQGGQHTDTQYF
TRBV7-3	.	TRBJ2-7	.	TGTGCCAGCAGCCCTCCGGGGGACAGAGGAGAGCAGTACTTC	CASSPPGDRGEQYF
TRBV25-1	.	TRBJ1-1	.	TGTGCCAGCAGTGGCCAGACAGCAAACACTGAAGCTTTCTTT	CASSGQTANTEAFF
TRBV6-1	TRBD1	TRBJ2-7	once	TGTGCCAGCAGTGAACAGGGACAGGGGGTCTACGAGCAGTACTTC	CASSEQGQGVYEQYF
TRBV6-5	.	TRBJ2-1	.	TGTGCCAGCAGACGGGGGAATGAGCAGTTCTTC	CASRRGNEQFF
TRBV10-3	.	TRBJ2-1	.	TGTGCCATCAGTGAGTCGACGACTGTGGGTGAGCAGTTCTTC	CAISESTTVGEQFF
TRBV21-1	.	TRBJ2-2	.	TGTGCCAGCAGCAAAGAAGGCCTAGTTATGGTATGTGGCCGGAACACCGGGGAGCTGTTTTTT	CASSKEGLVMVCGRNTGELFF
TRBV7-9	.	TRBJ1-1	.	TGTGCCAGCAGCTCGCAGGGGAACACTGAAGCTTTCTTT	CASSSQGNTEAFF
TRBV5-1	.	TRBJ1-5	.	TGCGCCAGCAGCTTTGGCCTCGAGGTCGGGCCCCAGCATTTT	CASSFGLEVGPQHF
TRBV29-1	TRBD2	TRBJ2-1	.	TGCAGCGTTGAGAGGGAGGGGAATGAGCAGTTCTTC	CSVEREGNEQFF
TRBV27	TRBD2	TRBJ2-1	.	TGTGCCAGCAGAGGGTCGGGAGGGGAATACAATGAGCAGTTCTTC	CASRGSGGEYNEQFF
TRBV12-5	TRBD2	TRBJ2-3	.	TGTGCTAGTGGTAAAGGGACTACTGGCACAGATACGCAGTATTTT	CASGKGTTGTDTQYF
TRBV7-2	.	TRBJ1-1	.	TGTGCCAGCAGCGCGGGACCAAACACTGAAGCTTTCTTT	CASSAGPNTEAFF
TRBV5-4	TRBD2	TRBJ2-3	few	TGTGCCAGCAGCTTACTAGCGGGAGAGCGGGGAGATACGCAGTATTTT	CASSLLAGERGDTQYF
TRBV5-1	TRBD1	TRBJ2-7	.	TGCGCCAGTCGAATCGGGACAGCAACCTACGAGCAGTACTTC	CASRIGTATYEQYF
TRBV11-2	TRBD2	TRBJ2-7	.	TGTGCCAGCAGCTTAGAACCTAGCGGGAGCTCCTACGAGCAGTACTTC	CASSLEPSGSSYEQYF
TRBV6-5	TRBD2	TRBJ2-3	few	TGTGCCACCTCCGGACTAGCGGGAGCAGATACGCAGTATTTT	CATSGLAGADTQYF
TRBV28	.	TRBJ1-3	few	TGTGCCAGCTCCCTCGCGGCGGCATCTATATCTGGAAACACCATATATTTT	CASSLAAASISGNTIYF
TRBV6-1	.	TRBJ1-2	few	TGTGCCAGCAGTGCCCATACAGGCTATGGCTACACCTTC	CASSAHTGYGYTF
TRBV5-1	.	TRBJ1-1	.	TGCGCCAGCAGCTTGGATCGGGGTACTGAAGCTTTCTTT	CASSLDRGTEAFF